What follows are 8 T cell receptor beta chains derived from one specimen sequenced in a study of response to subunit inactivated influenza vaccine. TCRdb independently ran MiXCR on the RT-PCR reads; one entry per CDR3 protein. Of under 750,000 distinct CDR3 sequences in the sample, roughly 10% were seen once. The sample consisted of PBMCs from blood, taken on the day of vaccination. The receptors shown here come from a man aged 45-60 years who received an inactivated influenza vaccine.

This clonotype has just a few counts. The J gene is TRBJ2-7, the V gene TRBV12-3 or TRBV12-4; weak D call: TRBD2 (7 bases). V gave up 3 bases and J gave up 0 bases, with 12 bases separating them. The CDR3 runs to 15 residues. The CDR3 sequence is CASSFGGGPSYEQYF. In DNA, the CDR3 is TGTGCCAGCAGTTTCGGCGGGGGCCCCTCCTACGAGCAGTACTTC.

Many counts were recorded for this clonotype. The chain recombines TRBV12-3 or TRBV12-4 with TRBJ2-5; perhaps TRBD1 as D (5 bases). V lost 2 bases to trimming and J lost 4 bases, with 11 bases between them. The length of the CDR3 is 14 residues. DNA of the CDR3: TGTGCCAGCAGTTTATGGGGCTTTCGAGAGACCCAGTACTTC. Translated: CASSLWGFRETQYF.

At least ten counts were recorded for this clonotype. The genes are TRBV7-6 and TRBJ2-1, with 9 bases identical to TRBD2. The ends lost 5 bases at V and 1 base at J; junction bases unmatched: 15. The CDR3 extends over 19 amino acids. Germline V lookup: CDR1 SGHVS, CDR2 FNYEAQ. CDR3 nucleotides: TGTGCCAGCAGCCCGAGCCTTGGCGGGGGGGCCAGTTCCTACAATGAGCAGTTCTTC. This gives the protein CASSPSLGGGASSYNEQFF. Drawing the rest from reference TRBV7-6 and TRBJ2-1, the complete variable domain is GAGVSQSPRYKVTKRGQDVALRCDPISGHVSLYWYRQALGQGPEFLTYFNYEAQQDKSGLPNDRFSAERPEGSISTLTIQRTEQRDSAMYRCASSPSLGGGASSYNEQFFGPGTRLTVL.

V and J are TRBV7-8 and TRBJ1-1; the D gene is possibly TRBD1 (6 bases). The V end was cut by 5 bases, the J end by 2 bases, with 12 bases between. CDR1 and CDR2 from the germline V gene are SGHVS and FQNEAQ. The CDR3 contains 14 residues. The chain's CDR3 is CASSTTGFNTEAFF. As DNA, the CDR3 is TGTGCCAGCAGCACTACAGGGTTCAACACTGAAGCTTTCTTT.

This clonotype has a count of ten or more. The rearrangement links TRBV9 to TRBJ2-1, with a possible D match to TRBD1 (5 bases). This CDR3 is built from 13 residues. V lost 0 bases and J 9 bases, leaving 10 bases between the germline ends. Germline V lookup: CDR1 SGDLS, CDR2 YYNGEE. CDR3 bases: TGTGCCAGCAGCGTAGGGTCAGGGCCTGAGCAGTTCTTC. Encoded protein: CASSVGSGPEQFF.

The chain joins TRBV6-1 to TRBJ2-1; a possible D gene is TRBD2 (6 bases). Trimming cost V 10 bases and J 4 bases, with 17 bases left between them. Germline lookup yields CDR1 MNHNS and CDR2 SASEGT. The CDR3 has 14 amino acids. The CDR3 sequence: CATRDQGLYNEQFF. CDR3 nucleotides: TGTGCCACGCGGGACCAGGGATTGTACAATGAGCAGTTCTTC.

The rearrangement links TRBV2 to TRBJ2-5; D is unresolved. CDR1 and CDR2 (germline): SNHLY, FYNNEI. This CDR3 contains 12 residues. Trimming left V 7 bases short and J 7 bases short, with 13 bases between. DNA of the CDR3: TGTGCCAGCATAGAGGATTCGGGGACCCAGTACTTC. Amino acids: CASIEDSGTQYF. Filled out from reference TRBV2 and TRBJ2-5, the complete variable domain reads EPEVTQTPSHQVTQMGQEVILRCVPISNHLYFYWYRQILGQKVEFLVSFYNNEISEKSEIFDDQFSVERPDGSNFTLKIRSTKLEDSAMYFCASIEDSGTQYFGPGTRLLVL.

This clonotype was detected a few times. The chain carries TRBV28 and TRBJ2-5; TRBD1 matches at 8 bases. The germline CDR1 and CDR2 sequences are MDHEN and SYDVKM. CDR3 length: 17 amino acids. V lost 5 bases and J lost 5; bases outside the gene matches: 16. The DNA of the CDR3 is TGTGCCAGCAGTACGGACAGGGCCGCCAGCCGATGGGAGACCCAGTACTTC. This sequence encodes CASSTDRAASRWETQYF.